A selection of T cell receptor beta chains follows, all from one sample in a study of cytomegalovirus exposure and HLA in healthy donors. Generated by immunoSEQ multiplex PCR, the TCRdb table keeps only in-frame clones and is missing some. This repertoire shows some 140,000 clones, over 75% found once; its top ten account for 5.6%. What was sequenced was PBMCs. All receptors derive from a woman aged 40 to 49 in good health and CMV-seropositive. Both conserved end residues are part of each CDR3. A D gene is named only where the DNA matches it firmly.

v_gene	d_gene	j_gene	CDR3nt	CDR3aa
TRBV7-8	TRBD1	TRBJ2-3	TGTGCCAGCAGCTTAACCCTGAAGACAGGGGGGGGTACAGATACGCAGTATTTT	CASSLTLKTGGGTDTQYF
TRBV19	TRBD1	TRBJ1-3	TGTGCCAGTAGTCAGGACAGGGGAAACACCATATATTTT	CASSQDRGNTIYF
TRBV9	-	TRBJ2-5	TGTGCCAGCAGCGTACAGCCTACTAGGCAAGAGACCCAGTACTTC	CASSVQPTRQETQYF
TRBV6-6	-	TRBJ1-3	TGTGCCAGCAGCATGGACACCCCCTCTGGAAACACCATATATTTT	CASSMDTPSGNTIYF
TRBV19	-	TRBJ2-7	TGTGCCAGTAGTATAGCCAACTACGAGCAGTACTTC	CASSIANYEQYF
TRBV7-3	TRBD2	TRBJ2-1	TGTGCCAGCAGCTCACTAGCGGGCCGAAGCTCCTACAATGAGCAGTTCTTC	CASSSLAGRSSYNEQFF
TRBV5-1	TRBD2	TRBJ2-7	TGCGCCAGCAGCCCGAGGACTAGCGGGATGACCTACGAGCAGTACTTC	CASSPRTSGMTYEQYF
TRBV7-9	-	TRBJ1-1	TGTGCCAGCAGCTTAGTTATGAACACTGAAGCTTTCTTT	CASSLVMNTEAFF
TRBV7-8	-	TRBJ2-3	TGTGCCAGCAGCTTAGCCCGGGCAGATACGCAGTATTTT	CASSLARADTQYF
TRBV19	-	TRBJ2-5	TGTGCCAGTAGTATGTACAGGGTGTCAAGAGAGACCCAGTACTTC	CASSMYRVSRETQYF
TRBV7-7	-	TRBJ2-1	TGTGCTAGCAGCTTCCGGGACACCACCGGGCATGAGCAGTTCTTC	CASSFRDTTGHEQFF